This TCR beta chain is drawn from a study of control samples from healthy donors and cancer patients. This CDR3 comprises 17 residues. Germline V gene sequence: CDR1 MGHRA, CDR2 YSYEKL. Deletions cut 4 bases from V and 8 bases from J, with 24 bases between. Sequencing used immunoSEQ multiplex PCR; TCRdb keeps in-frame clones, though not all of them. The data hold 150,000 to 200,000 clones, with approximately 96% observed a single time. Sequences were obtained from blood. V and J are TRBV4-1 and TRBJ1-3; tentative D call: TRBD1 (5 bases). The TCR comes from a woman aged 35 to 49 in good health. This CDR3 is CASSRNAGLATGDTIYF. CDR3 DNA sequence: TGCGCCAGCAGCCGGAATGCGGGCCTCGCCACGGGGGACACCATATATTTT.